A single TCR beta chain is shown here with its context. This clonotype was observed many times. Its antigen specificity is not known. Base-call qualities are not available, and no considerably larger clone is one nucleotide away. The protocol used for the library was 5' RACE. Instrument on record: Illumina HiSeq 2500. A second PCR of about 6 to 11 cycles was performed with a sample-barcoded 5' primer and a J-beta primer mix. Each TCR beta cDNA molecule received a unique molecular identifier from a template-switch 5' adaptor carrying 12 random nucleotides. Each sample yielded at least 3 million CDR3-containing paired-end reads. All of the RNA was converted into first-strand cDNA using the Mint cDNA synthesis kit, with a TRBC-specific oligonucleotide serving as the primer. Following uracil-DNA glycosylase treatment, all cDNA underwent a first 18-cycle PCR with the universal primers M1SS and BC2_uni_R. As for how the authors treated the data: For normalization, 1 million high-quality reads, each with a distinct molecular identifier, were randomly selected from each sample. Instead of being binned into consensus sequences, reads with shared molecular identifiers were discarded. CDR3 identification, clonotype clustering and error correction used MiTCR with a Q25 quality threshold and the strictest error-elimination algorithm. A nonparametric unseen species model with Euler transformation was used to estimate a lower bound on total TCR beta diversity. TCRdb passed the public sequencing reads through fastp at Q25 and MiXCR, retaining productive beta sequences. Entries that share a CDR3 protein sequence are merged under the most common genes and DNA. The authors' filters were not applied to this entry. In this sample the table shows some 760,000 distinct CDR3 sequences, about 25% of which occur a single time. The ten largest clones represent 3% to 4.5% of the sample.

The sample belongs to a study of blood T cells in healthy people across ages (dated by TCRdb to about 2015). Concerning the study at large: In model experiments, template switching captured roughly one uniquely barcoded TCR beta cDNA molecule for every two T cells. Two additional independent replicas of 1 million unique cDNA reads from the same blood draw were analyzed for two donors (one aged 18 to 30 and one aged 80 or older). Age-related changes in TCR beta repertoire diversity were measured in the study by deep sequencing normalized with unique cDNA molecular identifiers. Donors were grouped into four age groups: young (average 16 years), middle-aged (39), aged (around 62) and long-lived (82).

The study at large found these results: The percentage of naive T cells measured by flow cytometry correlated strongly with observed TCR beta diversity. The CMV infection status of donors was not known, potentially confounding age-related changes in expanded clonotypes. The long-lived group showed more naive CD4+ T cells, fewer expanded clones and increased TCR diversity than the aged group, suggesting age selection. Conclusive comparison of naive and antigen-experienced compartments was prevented by the profiling of bulk unsorted PBMCs. As age increased, observed TCR beta diversity per million T cells dropped in a roughly linear way, and a significant reduction was already evident by age about 36. Estimates of total diversity from one million sequenced T cells were regarded as lower bounds and underestimates.

Donors were under 40 systemically healthy Caucasian individuals from Russia aged roughly 6 to 90 years. Each donor gave 8.5 to 10 milliliters of peripheral blood, collected into EDTA-treated Vacutainer tubes. Ficoll-Paque density-gradient centrifugation was used to isolate PBMCs, with at least 7 million per sample. Trizol reagent was used to extract total RNA from the PBMCs, yielding at least 5.5 micrograms per sample. For every donor, an aliquot of PBMCs went through flow cytometry to measure the percentages of naive CD45RAhigh/CD27high T cells. Reading the germline V gene gives CDR1 SNHLY and CDR2 FYNNEI. Relative to germline, V is 6 bases shorter and J is 1 base shorter, with 9 bases between their ends. Its CDR3 holds 14 amino acids, cysteine through phenylalanine. The read is trimmed to its CDR3 DNA, 42 bases read in frame from base 1. This sample also belongs to another study, concerning T cells of mothers and their children. That second report states: Nine systemically healthy Caucasian individuals, comprising three mothers and their six children, were included as donors. cDNA synthesis consumed the entire amount of extracted RNA, loaded at 1.5 ug RNA in each 15 ul reaction. In the second PCR, the M1S primer introduced both the sample barcodes and 2-4 random nucleotides. Over 10 million TCR beta CDR3 reads came from each mother, compared with a few million reads from each child. Thymic selection similarly shapes TCR recombination output in related and unrelated pairs, with minor effect from inherited differences. Normalized repertoire overlap was always found to be slightly, but never significantly, higher in related mother-child pairs than in unrelated mother-child pairs. Persistent microchimeric T cell clones were not detected, at a sensitivity of 95 to 100 clones per million clonotypes. In the study, deep NGS was used to compare the TCR beta repertoires of mothers and children, and features distinguishing related mother-child pairs from unrelated individuals were sought. Mothers averaged about 40 +/- 4 years of age and children averaged around 10 +/- 4 years. After adapter ligation with NEBNext reagents, the libraries were sequenced on Illumina HiSeq 2000 with 100+100 nt paired-end reads. Mother and child libraries were prepared a month apart and sequenced in separate runs to prevent cross-contamination. For each donor, between about 500,000 and 2,200,000 distinct TCR beta clonotypes were identified. Naive TCR beta clonotypes were estimated from low-frequency clonotypes matched to each donor's FACS-determined naive share, without sorting.

The sequenced sample was blood. The sequence was obtained from a boy younger than 18 in good health. Here the chain combines TRBV2 and TRBJ1-4, with the D gene not confidently named. The DNA sequence follows: TGTGCCAGCAGCAGCGGTGTAACTAATGAAAAACTGTTTTTT. It is translated as CASSSGVTNEKLFF. When the CDR3 is completed using the reference TRBV2 and TRBJ1-4 genes on either side, the full variable domain is EPEVTQTPSHQVTQMGQEVILRCVPISNHLYFYWYRQILGQKVEFLVSFYNNEISEKSEIFDDQFSVERPDGSNFTLKIRSTKLEDSAMYFCASSSGVTNEKLFFGSGTQLSVL.